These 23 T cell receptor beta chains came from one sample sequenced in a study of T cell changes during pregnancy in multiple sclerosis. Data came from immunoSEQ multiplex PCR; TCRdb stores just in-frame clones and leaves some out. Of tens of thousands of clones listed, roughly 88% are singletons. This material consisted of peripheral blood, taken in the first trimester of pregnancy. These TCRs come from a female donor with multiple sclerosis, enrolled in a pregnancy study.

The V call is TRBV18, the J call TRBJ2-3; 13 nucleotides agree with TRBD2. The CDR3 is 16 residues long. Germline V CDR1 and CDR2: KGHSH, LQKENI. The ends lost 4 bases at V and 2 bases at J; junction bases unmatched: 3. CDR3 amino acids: CASSQGLAGPTDTQYF. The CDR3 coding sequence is TGTGCCAGCTCACAGGGACTAGCGGGACCCACAGATACGCAGTATTTT.

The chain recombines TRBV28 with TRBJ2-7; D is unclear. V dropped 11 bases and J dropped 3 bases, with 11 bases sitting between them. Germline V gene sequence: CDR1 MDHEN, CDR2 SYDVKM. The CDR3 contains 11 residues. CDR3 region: CASEADYEQYF. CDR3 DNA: TGTGCCTCAGAGGCAGACTACGAGCAGTACTTC.

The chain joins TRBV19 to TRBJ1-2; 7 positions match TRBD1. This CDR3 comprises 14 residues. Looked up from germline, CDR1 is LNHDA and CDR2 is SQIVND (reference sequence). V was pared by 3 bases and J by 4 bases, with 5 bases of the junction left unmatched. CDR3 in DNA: TGTGCCAGTAGTATCGGGACAGTCGCCTATGGCTACACCTTC. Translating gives CASSIGTVAYGYTF.

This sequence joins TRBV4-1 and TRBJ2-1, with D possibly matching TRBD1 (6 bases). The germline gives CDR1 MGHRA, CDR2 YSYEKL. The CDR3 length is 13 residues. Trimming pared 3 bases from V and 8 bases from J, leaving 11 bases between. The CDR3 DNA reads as TGCGCCAGCAGCCAGCAACAGGGATATGAGCAGTTCTTC. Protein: CASSQQQGYEQFF.

Here the CDR3 DNA reads TGCGCCAGCAGCTTGGACCTAGGACTAGCGGGAAAAGAGACCCAGTACTTC. Protein product: CASSLDLGLAGKETQYF. The J gene is TRBJ2-5, the V gene TRBV5-1; 12 bases fit TRBD2. CDR3 size: 17 residues. Germline-derived CDR1 and CDR2 are SGHRS and YFSETQ. V was clipped by 0 bases and J by 3 bases; unmatched bases: 6. The full variable domain, completed using reference TRBV5-1 and TRBJ2-5, is KAGVTQTPRYLIKTRGQQVTLSCSPISGHRSVSWYQQTPGQGLQFLFEYFSETQRNKGNFPGRFSGRQFSNSRSEMNVSTLELGDSALYLCASSLDLGLAGKETQYFGPGTRLLVL.

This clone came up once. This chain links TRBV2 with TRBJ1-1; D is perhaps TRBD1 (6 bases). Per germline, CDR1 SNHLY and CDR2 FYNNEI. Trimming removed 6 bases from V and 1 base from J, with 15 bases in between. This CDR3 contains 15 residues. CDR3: CASSLQGTENTEAFF. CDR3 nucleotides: TGTGCCAGCAGCCTCCAGGGGACGGAGAACACTGAAGCTTTCTTT.

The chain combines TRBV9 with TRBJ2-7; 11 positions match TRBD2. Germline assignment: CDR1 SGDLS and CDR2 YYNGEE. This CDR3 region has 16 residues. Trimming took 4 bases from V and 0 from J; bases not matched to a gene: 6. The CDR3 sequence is CASSPGLAVSSYEQYF. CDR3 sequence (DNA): TGTGCCAGCAGCCCGGGACTAGCGGTGAGCTCCTACGAGCAGTACTTC. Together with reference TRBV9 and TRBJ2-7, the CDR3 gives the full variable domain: DSGVTQTPKHLITATGQRVTLRCSPRSGDLSVYWYQQSLDQGLQFLIQYYNGEERAKGNILERFSAQQFPDLHSELNLSSLELGDSALYFCASSPGLAVSSYEQYFGPGTRLTVT.

The CDR3 reads CASSEGGGNYGYTF. The CDR3 region has the DNA TGCGCCAGCAGTGAGGGGGGGGGAAACTATGGCTACACCTTC. The V and J genes are TRBV10-2 and TRBJ1-2; a weak D match, TRBD1 (5 bases). Trimming left V 2 bases short and J 2 bases short, with 9 bases between. The germline CDR1 and CDR2 sequences are WSHSY and SAAADI. The CDR3 spans 14 residues.

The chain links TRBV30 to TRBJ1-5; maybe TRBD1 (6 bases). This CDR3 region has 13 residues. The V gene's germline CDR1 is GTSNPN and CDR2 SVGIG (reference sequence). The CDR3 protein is CACSTGNNQPQHF. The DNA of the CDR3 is TGTGCATGTTCGACAGGTAACAATCAGCCCCAGCATTTT.

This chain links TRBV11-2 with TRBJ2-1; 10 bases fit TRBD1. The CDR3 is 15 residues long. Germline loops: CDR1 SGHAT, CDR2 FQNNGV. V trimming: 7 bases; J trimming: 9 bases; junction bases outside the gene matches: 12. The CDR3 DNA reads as TGTGCCAGCACCCCAGGACAGGGGGGGGGTGGTGAGCAGTTCTTC. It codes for CASTPGQGGGGEQFF.

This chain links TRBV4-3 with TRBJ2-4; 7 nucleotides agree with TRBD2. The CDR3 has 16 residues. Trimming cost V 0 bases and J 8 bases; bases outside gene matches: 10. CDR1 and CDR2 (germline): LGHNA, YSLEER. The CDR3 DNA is TGCGCCAGCAGCCAAGATGTATTCACTGGGAGGGACATTCAGTACTTC. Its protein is CASSQDVFTGRDIQYF.

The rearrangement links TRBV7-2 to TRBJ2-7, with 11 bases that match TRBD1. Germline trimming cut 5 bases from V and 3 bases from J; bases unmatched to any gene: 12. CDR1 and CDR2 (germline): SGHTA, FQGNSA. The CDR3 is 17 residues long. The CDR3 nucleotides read TGTGCCAGCAGCCCAAAGGGTGGCGGGACAGGGGGCTACGAGCAGTACTTC. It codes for CASSPKGGGTGGYEQYF. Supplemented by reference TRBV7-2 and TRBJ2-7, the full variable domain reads GAGVSQSPSNKVTEKGKDVELRCDPISGHTALYWYRQSLGQGLEFLIYFQGNSAPDKSGLPSDRFSAERTGGSVSTLTIQRTQQEDSAVYLCASSPKGGGTGGYEQYFGPGTRLTVT.

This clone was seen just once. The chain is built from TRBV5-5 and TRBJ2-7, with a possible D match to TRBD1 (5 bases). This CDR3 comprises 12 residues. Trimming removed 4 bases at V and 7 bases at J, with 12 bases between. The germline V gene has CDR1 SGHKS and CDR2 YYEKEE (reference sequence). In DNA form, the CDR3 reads TGTGCCAGCAGCCTGGGGCCGTTGGAGCAGTACTTC. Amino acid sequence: CASSLGPLEQYF.

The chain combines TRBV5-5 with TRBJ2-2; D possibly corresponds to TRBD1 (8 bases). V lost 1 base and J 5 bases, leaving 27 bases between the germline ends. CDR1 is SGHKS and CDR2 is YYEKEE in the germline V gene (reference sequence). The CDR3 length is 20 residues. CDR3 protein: CASSLPTGVGASGITGELFF. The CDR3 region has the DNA TGTGCCAGCAGCTTGCCGACAGGGGTGGGGGCTAGCGGTATTACCGGGGAGCTGTTTTTT.

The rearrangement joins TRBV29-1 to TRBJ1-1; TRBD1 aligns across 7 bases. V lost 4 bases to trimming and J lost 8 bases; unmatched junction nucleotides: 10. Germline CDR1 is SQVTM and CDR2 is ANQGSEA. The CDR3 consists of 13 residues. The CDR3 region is CSVVYGAGGEAFF. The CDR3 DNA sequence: TGCAGCGTTGTTTACGGGGCAGGGGGGGAAGCTTTCTTT. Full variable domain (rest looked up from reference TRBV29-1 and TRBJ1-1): SAVISQKPSRDICQRGTSLTIQCQVDSQVTMMFWYRQQPGQSLTLIATANQGSEATYESGFVIDKFPISRPNLTFSTLTVSNMSPEDSSIYLCSVVYGAGGEAFFGQGTRLTVV.

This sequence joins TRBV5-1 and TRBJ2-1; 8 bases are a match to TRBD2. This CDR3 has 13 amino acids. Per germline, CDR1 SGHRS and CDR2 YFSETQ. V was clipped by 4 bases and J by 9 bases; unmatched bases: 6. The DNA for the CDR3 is TGCGCCAGCAGCAATAGCGGGAACAGTGAGCAGTTCTTC. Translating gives CASSNSGNSEQFF.

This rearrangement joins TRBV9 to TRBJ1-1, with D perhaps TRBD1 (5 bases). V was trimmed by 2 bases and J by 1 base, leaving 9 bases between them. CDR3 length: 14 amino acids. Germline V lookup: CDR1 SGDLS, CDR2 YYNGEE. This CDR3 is CASSVATANTEAFF. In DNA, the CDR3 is TGTGCCAGCAGCGTGGCGACAGCGAACACTGAAGCTTTCTTT.

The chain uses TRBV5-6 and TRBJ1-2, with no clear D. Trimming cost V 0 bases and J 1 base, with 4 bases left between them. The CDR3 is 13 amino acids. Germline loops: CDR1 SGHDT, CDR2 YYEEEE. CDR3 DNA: TGTGCCAGCAGCTTGGACAGTAACTATGGCTACACCTTC. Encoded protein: CASSLDSNYGYTF.

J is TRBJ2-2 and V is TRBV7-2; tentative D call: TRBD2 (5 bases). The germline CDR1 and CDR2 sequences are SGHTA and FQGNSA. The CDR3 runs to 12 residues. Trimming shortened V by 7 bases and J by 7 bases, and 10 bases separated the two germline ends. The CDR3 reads CASKEGNGELFF. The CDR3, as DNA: TGTGCCAGCAAAGAGGGCAACGGGGAGCTGTTTTTT.

CDR3 DNA sequence: TGTGCCAGCAGCTTAGGCCCTAGCGGTCCGGGCTCCTACAATGAGCAGTTCTTC. This encodes CASSLGPSGPGSYNEQFF. J is TRBJ2-1 and V is TRBV7-2; 7 bases are shared with TRBD2. Trimming at V came to 1 base and at J to 0 bases, leaving 9 bases not matched to a gene. This CDR3 has 18 residues. Germline V gives CDR1 SGHTA, CDR2 FQGNSA.

CDR3 region: CASSFAARGAFF. DNA of the CDR3: TGTGCCAGCAGTTTCGCGGCGCGGGGGGCTTTCTTT. The chain joins TRBV28 to TRBJ1-1, with D maybe TRBD1 (5 bases). The germline V gene has CDR1 MDHEN and CDR2 SYDVKM. This CDR3 has 12 residues. V lost 3 bases, J lost 11 bases, and 13 bases lay in between.

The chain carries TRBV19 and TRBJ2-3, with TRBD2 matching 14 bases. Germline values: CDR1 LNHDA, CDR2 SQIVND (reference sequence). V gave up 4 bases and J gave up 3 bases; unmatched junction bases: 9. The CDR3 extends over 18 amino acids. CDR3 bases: TGTGCCAGTAGTAGGGGACTAGCGGGAGTTATTGGAACAGATACGCAGTATTTT. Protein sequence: CASSRGLAGVIGTDTQYF.

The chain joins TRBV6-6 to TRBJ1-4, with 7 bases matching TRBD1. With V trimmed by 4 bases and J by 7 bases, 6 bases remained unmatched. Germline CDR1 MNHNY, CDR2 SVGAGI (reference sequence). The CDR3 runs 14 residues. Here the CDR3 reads CASSSGRGFEKLFF. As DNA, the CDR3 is TGTGCCAGCAGTTCCGGCAGGGGGTTTGAAAAACTGTTTTTT.